What follows describes a single T cell receptor beta chain. Its antigen is unidentified. The entry originates in a study of T-cell memory formation after mild COVID-19. Study-wide results and caveats: There were some responding clones in pre-infection memory, which suggested that cross-reactive memory had joined. Unconfirmed was the SARS-CoV-2 specificity of second-wave clones that peaked on day 37.

The CDR3 has 15 residues. V was shortened by 0 bases and J by 4 bases, with 10 bases between the two germline ends. Germline CDR1 is ENHRY and CDR2 is SYGVKD. TCRdb redid the calling of the 5' RACE reads with MiXCR, one entry per CDR3 protein. The sample yields 90,000 to 120,000 distinct CDR3 sequences, approximately 15% seen once. The sequence was collected from a man younger than 35 who had mild COVID-19 (a few samples of this study predate the infection). Cell type and time point are not known. The V and J genes are TRBV10-3 and TRBJ1-5, with a possible D match to TRBD1 (5 bases). The sequenced sample consisted of PBMCs or a T cell subset sorted from them (not recorded which). CDR3 sequence: CAISESRDGNQPQHF. In DNA, the CDR3 is TGTGCCATCAGTGAGTCCCGGGACGGGAATCAGCCCCAGCATTTT.